Below, 7 T cell receptor beta chains from the same sample are listed, as sequenced in a study of T cell responses to AZD1222 COVID-19 vaccine. Data came from immunoSEQ multiplex PCR; TCRdb stores just in-frame clones and leaves some out. The data show approximately 140,000 clones, roughly 90% seen once. The specimen comprised peripheral blood, sampled 28 days after the second AZD1222 dose. The receptors were gathered from an adult who received the AZD1222 COVID-19 vaccine.

CDR3 amino acids: CASSSGQETQYF. The CDR3 region has the DNA TGTGCCAGCAGCTCGGGGCAAGAGACCCAGTACTTC. The genes are TRBV7-9 and TRBJ2-5; possible D gene TRBD2, 5 bases. In germline, CDR1 is SEHNR, CDR2 FQNEAQ (reference sequence). The germline V and J ends were trimmed by 4 bases and 2 bases, with 5 bases remaining between them. The CDR3 is 12 amino acids. The entire variable domain, with the rest obtained from reference TRBV7-9 and TRBJ2-5, is as follows: DTGVSQNPRHKITKRGQNVTFRCDPISEHNRLYWYRQTLGQGPEFLTYFQNEAQLEKSRLLSDRFSAERPKGSFSTLEIQRTEQGDSAMYLCASSSGQETQYFGPGTRLLVL.

The chain recombines TRBV19 with TRBJ2-7; tentative D call: TRBD2 (5 bases). CDR1 and CDR2 from the germline V gene are LNHDA and SQIVND (reference sequence). V was pared by 5 bases and J by 2 bases, with 16 bases between. The CDR3 length is 15 residues. For the CDR3, the DNA is TGTGCCAGTAGTTTCTACCACGGAGGACCCTACGAGCAGTACGTC. Translating it yields CASSFYHGGPYEQYV.

V usage is TRBV28 and J usage is TRBJ2-3; 8 bases agree with TRBD1. In germline, CDR1 is MDHEN, CDR2 SYDVKM. V was pared by 2 bases and J by 8 bases, with 6 bases of the junction left unmatched. The CDR3 has 14 amino acids. CDR3 sequence reads: CASSLRQGFFTQYF. The DNA for the CDR3 is TGTGCCAGCAGTTTAAGACAGGGGTTTTTTACGCAGTATTTT.

In the case of this clone: Other DNA sequences within the sample encode an identical CDR3. This chain uses TRBV28 with TRBJ1-5; TRBD1 matches at 10 bases. V was clipped by 3 bases and J by 6 bases; unmatched bases: 5. There are 15 residues in the CDR3. Germline V lookup: CDR1 MDHEN, CDR2 SYDVKM. The CDR3 is CASSLGQGNGQPQHF. The CDR3 bases are TGTGCCAGCAGTTTGGGACAGGGGAACGGTCAGCCCCAGCATTTT.

The gene calls are TRBV6-5 and TRBJ2-1, with TRBD2 matching over 7 bases. The germline gives CDR1 MNHEY, CDR2 SVGAGI. The V gene end was trimmed by 5 bases and the J gene end by 3 bases; junction bases not matched to a gene: 4. The CDR3 is 14 residues long. The CDR3 loop is CASSLGGSYNEQFF. The CDR3 region has the DNA TGTGCCAGCAGTCTGGGGGGGAGCTACAATGAGCAGTTCTTC.

This clone has a handful of counts. The rearrangement joins TRBV11-2 to TRBJ1-5; D gene uncertain. V was trimmed by 1 base and J by 2 bases, leaving 9 bases between them. The CDR3 runs 15 residues. CDR1 and CDR2 from the germline V gene are SGHAT and FQNNGV. The CDR3 reads CASSLGGVGNQPQHF. CDR3 DNA sequence: TGTGCCAGCAGCTTAGGGGGAGTAGGCAATCAGCCCCAGCATTTT.

This clone was seen just once. The J gene is TRBJ1-1, the V gene TRBV11-2; D uncertain. The CDR3 consists of 16 residues. Looked up from germline, CDR1 is SGHAT and CDR2 is FQNNGV. V dropped 2 bases and J dropped 5 bases, with 18 bases sitting between them. The CDR3 protein is CASSLTMGGSRTEAFF. DNA for the CDR3: TGTGCCAGCAGCTTAACCATGGGAGGGAGTCGGACTGAAGCTTTCTTT.